This T cell receptor beta chain was found in a study of vaccination and CD4 T cells after COVID-19. Study context: Participants got two doses of BNT162b2 or mRNA-1273 vaccine.

An Oncomine TCR Beta short-read assay was used to sequence the DNA from cultured CD4+ T cells. TCRdb itself ran the PCR reads through MiXCR, one entry per CDR3 protein. This sample has approximately 25,000 distinct CDR3 sequences, with about three fifths found just once. A remark on this clonotype: Its antigen is not known.

Germline loops: CDR1 DFQATT, CDR2 SNEGSKA (reference sequence). The CDR3 is 13 residues long. Trimming removed 0 bases from V and 5 bases from J; junction bases left unmatched: 2. Treatment meaning: roughly 10-day PBMC culture with coronavirus spike peptide pools or control peptides (ViraFEST assay). US Alpha, Beta and Delta variants postdated the positive PCR dates, which ran from March to December 2020. The TCR comes from a human donor who had recovered from COVID-19. The V and J genes are TRBV20-1 and TRBJ1-1; TRBD1 agrees at 8 bases. The sample consisted of CD4+ T cells from blood, cultured in vitro. CDR3 loop: CSARETGGTEAFF. DNA of the CDR3: TGCAGTGCTAGAGAAACAGGGGGAACTGAAGCTTTCTTT.